Each of the 2 T cell receptor beta chains below was sequenced from the same sample in a study of T-cell reconstitution after alpha-beta-depleted transplantation in children. Unique molecular identifiers were incorporated during preparation of the TCRbeta library. Each CDR3 protein gets one entry after TCRdb re-called the PCR reads with MiXCR. Of around 600,000 distinct CDR3 sequences listed, 20% to 25% are singletons. The input for sequencing was PBMCs, mostly from graft donor cells, taken 360 days after TCRalphabeta/CD19-depleted stem cell transplant. These receptors came from a boy in the first two years of life who had a stem cell transplant for acute myeloid leukemia, so the T cells may come from the graft donor.

This clonotype was picked up a small number of times. The CDR3 spells CSASATELNTEAFF. The CDR3 nucleotides read TGCAGTGCTAGCGCCACAGAGTTGAACACTGAAGCTTTCTTT. J is TRBJ1-1 and V is TRBV20-1, with no clear D. This CDR3 comprises 14 residues. The V gene lost 3 bases and the J gene lost 0 bases, with 11 bases spanning the gap. Germline-derived CDR1 and CDR2 are DFQATT and SNEGSKA (reference sequence).

This clonotype has a count of ten or more. The rearrangement joins TRBV28 to TRBJ1-1; D call uncertain. The CDR3 has 14 residues. Looked up from germline, CDR1 is MDHEN and CDR2 is SYDVKM. Trimming left V 3 bases short and J 0 bases short, with 8 bases between. For the CDR3, the DNA is TGTGCCAGCAGTTTTGCAGTTATGAACACTGAAGCTTTCTTT. As protein: CASSFAVMNTEAFF.